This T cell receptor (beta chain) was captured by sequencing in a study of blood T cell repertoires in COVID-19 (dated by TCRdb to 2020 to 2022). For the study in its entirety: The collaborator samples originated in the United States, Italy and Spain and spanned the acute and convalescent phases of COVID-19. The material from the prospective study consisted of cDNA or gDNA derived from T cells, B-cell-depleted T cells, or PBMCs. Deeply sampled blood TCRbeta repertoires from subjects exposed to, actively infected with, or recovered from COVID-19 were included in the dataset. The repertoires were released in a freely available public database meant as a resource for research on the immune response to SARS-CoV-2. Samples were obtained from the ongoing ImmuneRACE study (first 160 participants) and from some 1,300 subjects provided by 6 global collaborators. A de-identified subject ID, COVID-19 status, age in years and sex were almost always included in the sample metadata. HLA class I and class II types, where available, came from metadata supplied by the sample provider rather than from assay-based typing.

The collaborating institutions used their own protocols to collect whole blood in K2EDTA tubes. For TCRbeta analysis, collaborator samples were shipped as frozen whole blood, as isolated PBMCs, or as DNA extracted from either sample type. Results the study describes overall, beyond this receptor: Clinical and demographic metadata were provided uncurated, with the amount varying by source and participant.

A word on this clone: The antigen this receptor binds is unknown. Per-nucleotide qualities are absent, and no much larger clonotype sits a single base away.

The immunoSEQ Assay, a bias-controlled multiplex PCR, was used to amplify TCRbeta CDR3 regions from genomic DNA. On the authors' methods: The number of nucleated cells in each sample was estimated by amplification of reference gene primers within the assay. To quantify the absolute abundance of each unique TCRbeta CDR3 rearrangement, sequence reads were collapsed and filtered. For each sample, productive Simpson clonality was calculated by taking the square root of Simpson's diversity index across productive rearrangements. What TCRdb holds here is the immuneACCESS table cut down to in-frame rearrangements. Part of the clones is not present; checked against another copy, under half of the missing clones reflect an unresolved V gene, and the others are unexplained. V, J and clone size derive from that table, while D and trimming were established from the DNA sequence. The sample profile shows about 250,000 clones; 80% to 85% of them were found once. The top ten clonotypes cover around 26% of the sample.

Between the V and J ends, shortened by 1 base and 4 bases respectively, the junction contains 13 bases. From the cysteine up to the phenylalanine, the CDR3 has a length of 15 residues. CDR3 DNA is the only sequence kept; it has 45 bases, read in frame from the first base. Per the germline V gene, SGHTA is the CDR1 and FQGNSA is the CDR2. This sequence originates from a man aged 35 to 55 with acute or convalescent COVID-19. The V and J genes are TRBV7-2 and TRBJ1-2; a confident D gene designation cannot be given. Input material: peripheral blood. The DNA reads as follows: TGTGCCAGCAGCTTAGGGGAGGGCTTGGGCTATGGCTACACCTTC. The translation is CASSLGEGLGYGYTF.